This is a list of T cell receptor beta chains from one sample in a study of vaccination and CD4 T cells after COVID-19. TCRdb ran MiXCR on the PCR reads and lists one entry per CDR3 protein. The data hold approximately 12,000 distinct CDR3 sequences, with around a third observed a single time. No antigen has been identified for these receptors. The starting material was CD4+ T cells from blood, cultured in vitro, obtained before SARS-CoV-2 vaccination. These receptors were obtained from a human donor who received a COVID-19 vaccine. Each CDR3 is given with its conserved first and last residue. A D gene is named only where the DNA matches it firmly. Part of the rows lack a size; the others show once, few, many or a class for expanded clones.

clone size: -; D gene: TRBD1; J gene: TRBJ2-2; V gene: TRBV2; CDR3 DNA: TGTGCCAGCAGACTAACAGGGGCATGGACCGGGGAGCTGTTTTTT; CDR3 protein: CASRLTGAWTGELFF
clone size: -; D gene: TRBD1; J gene: TRBJ1-4; V gene: TRBV25-1; CDR3 DNA: TGTGCCAGCAGTGAGACCGGGACAGGCATGAATGAAAAACTGTTTTTT; CDR3 protein: CASSETGTGMNEKLFF
clone size: -; D gene: TRBD2; J gene: TRBJ2-2; V gene: TRBV6-1; CDR3 DNA: TGTGCCAGCACCGACTTAGCGGGCCACACCGGGGAGCTGTTTTTT; CDR3 protein: CASTDLAGHTGELFF
clone size: -; D gene: TRBD1; J gene: TRBJ1-6; V gene: TRBV20-1; CDR3 DNA: TGCAGTGCTAGACATCCGGGACAGGGTTTAGCCTCCTATAATTCACCCCTCCACTTT; CDR3 protein: CSARHPGQGLASYNSPLHF
clone size: few; D gene: TRBD2; J gene: TRBJ2-3; V gene: TRBV7-9; CDR3 DNA: TGTGCCAGCAGCTTACGGAGCGGGGGAGTCAGCACAGATACGCAGTATTTT; CDR3 protein: CASSLRSGGVSTDTQYF
clone size: -; D gene: TRBD1; J gene: TRBJ1-1; V gene: TRBV4-1; CDR3 DNA: TGCGCCAGCAGCCCACAGGGGGGAACAATGAACACTGAAGCTTTCTTT; CDR3 protein: CASSPQGGTMNTEAFF
clone size: -; D gene: TRBD1; J gene: TRBJ1-2; V gene: TRBV2; CDR3 DNA: TGTGCCAGCAGCGGACAGGGGGAGGTCTATGGCTACACCTTC; CDR3 protein: CASSGQGEVYGYTF
clone size: -; D gene: -; J gene: TRBJ2-2; V gene: TRBV6-5; CDR3 DNA: TGTGCCAGCAGTTACCTGAAGGGGACACTCAACACCGGGGAGCTGTTTTTT; CDR3 protein: CASSYLKGTLNTGELFF
clone size: -; D gene: -; J gene: TRBJ1-2; V gene: TRBV19; CDR3 DNA: TGTGCCAGTAGGGATAACTATGGCTACACCTTC; CDR3 protein: CASRDNYGYTF
clone size: -; D gene: TRBD2; J gene: TRBJ2-5; V gene: TRBV4-2; CDR3 DNA: TGTGCCAGCAGCCAAGTTGCTTGGCTAGCGGGGGCCCTTATGTACCAAGAGACCCAGTACTTC; CDR3 protein: CASSQVAWLAGALMYQETQYF
clone size: -; D gene: TRBD2; J gene: TRBJ2-2; V gene: TRBV20-1; CDR3 DNA: TGCAGTGCTATGACTAGCGGTGACACCGGGGAGCTGTTTTTT; CDR3 protein: CSAMTSGDTGELFF
clone size: -; D gene: TRBD1; J gene: TRBJ1-1; V gene: TRBV7-6; CDR3 DNA: TGTGCCAGCAGCATGGGACAGGGGGAAGGGAGGAACACTGAAGCTTTCTTT; CDR3 protein: CASSMGQGEGRNTEAFF
clone size: -; D gene: TRBD1; J gene: TRBJ1-3; V gene: TRBV6-1; CDR3 DNA: TGTGCCAGCAGGCCAGGGCAGGGGGCGCTTGGAAACACCATATATTTT; CDR3 protein: CASRPGQGALGNTIYF
clone size: -; D gene: TRBD2; J gene: TRBJ2-4; V gene: TRBV6-5; CDR3 DNA: TGTGCCAGCAGTTCAACTAGCGGGGGGGTCCGAAACATTCAGTACTTC; CDR3 protein: CASSSTSGGVRNIQYF
clone size: few; D gene: -; J gene: TRBJ1-3; V gene: TRBV7-9; CDR3 DNA: TGTGCCAGCAGCTTGACAGGCTCTGGAAACACCATATATTTT; CDR3 protein: CASSLTGSGNTIYF
clone size: -; D gene: -; J gene: TRBJ2-4; V gene: TRBV30; CDR3 DNA: TGTGCCTGGAGTTACGGGGGTGAAAGAAACATTCAGTACTTC; CDR3 protein: CAWSYGGERNIQYF
clone size: -; D gene: TRBD2; J gene: TRBJ2-3; V gene: TRBV12-3/TRBV12-4; CDR3 DNA: TGTGCCAGCAGTTCCGGACTAGCTCCAGATACGCAGTATTTT; CDR3 protein: CASSSGLAPDTQYF
clone size: -; D gene: -; J gene: TRBJ1-2; V gene: TRBV10-3; CDR3 DNA: TGTGCCACCTCGGGCCGTGGTAACTATGGCTACACCTTC; CDR3 protein: CATSGRGNYGYTF
clone size: few; D gene: -; J gene: TRBJ1-1; V gene: TRBV6-2/TRBV6-3; CDR3 DNA: TGTGCCAGCAGTTTCACAGGGAACACTGAAGCTTTCTTT; CDR3 protein: CASSFTGNTEAFF
clone size: few; D gene: TRBD2; J gene: TRBJ2-1; V gene: TRBV20-1; CDR3 DNA: TGCAGTGCTACGCAGCGGGGGCTATACAATGAGCAGTTCTTC; CDR3 protein: CSATQRGLYNEQFF
clone size: few; D gene: -; J gene: TRBJ2-5; V gene: TRBV6-1; CDR3 DNA: TGTGCCAGCAGGGAACAGGGTCGGGAGACCCAGTACTTC; CDR3 protein: CASREQGRETQYF
clone size: -; D gene: -; J gene: TRBJ2-4; V gene: TRBV2; CDR3 DNA: TGTGCCAGCAGTGAAGCGCTGGGGGGGGGCCAGTACTTC; CDR3 protein: CASSEALGGGQYF
clone size: few; D gene: TRBD1; J gene: TRBJ2-1; V gene: TRBV6-1; CDR3 DNA: TGTGCCTGTCGACAGGGTAACAATGAGCAGTTCTTC; CDR3 protein: CACRQGNNEQFF
clone size: few; D gene: -; J gene: TRBJ2-3; V gene: TRBV24-1; CDR3 DNA: TGTGCCACCAGGAGCCTGCGCGGGGATGATACGCAGTATTTT; CDR3 protein: CATRSLRGDDTQYF
clone size: -; D gene: -; J gene: TRBJ1-3; V gene: TRBV20-1; CDR3 DNA: TGCAGTGCTAGAGATCATGTGGGGGGGCATTTTGGAAACACCATATATTTT; CDR3 protein: CSARDHVGGHFGNTIYF
clone size: -; D gene: TRBD1; J gene: TRBJ2-7; V gene: TRBV20-1; CDR3 DNA: TGCAGTGCTAGAGCCGGACAGGAATGGACAGGAGAGCAGTACTTC; CDR3 protein: CSARAGQEWTGEQYF
clone size: -; D gene: -; J gene: TRBJ1-2; V gene: TRBV15; CDR3 DNA: TGTGCCACCAGCAGAGATCGGTTGGCCACCGAGGGCTACACCTTC; CDR3 protein: CATSRDRLATEGYTF
clone size: -; D gene: TRBD2; J gene: TRBJ2-5; V gene: TRBV6-1; CDR3 DNA: TGTGCCAGCAGTAAGACTAGCGGCCAAGAGACCCAGTACTTC; CDR3 protein: CASSKTSGQETQYF
clone size: medium-sized; D gene: TRBD2; J gene: TRBJ2-3; V gene: TRBV30; CDR3 DNA: TGTGCCTGGAGGCTAGCGGGGGGGCCGGGTACGCAGTATTTT; CDR3 protein: CAWRLAGGPGTQYF
clone size: -; D gene: -; J gene: TRBJ2-3; V gene: TRBV20-1; CDR3 DNA: TGCAGTGCCATCCCGGGACACAGCACAGATACGCAGTATTTT; CDR3 protein: CSAIPGHSTDTQYF
clone size: few; D gene: TRBD2; J gene: TRBJ2-6; V gene: TRBV24-1; CDR3 DNA: TGTGCCACCAGTGACCATACTAGCGGGGGGCCTGGGGCCAACGTCCTGACTTTC; CDR3 protein: CATSDHTSGGPGANVLTF
clone size: few; D gene: TRBD2; J gene: TRBJ2-3; V gene: TRBV28; CDR3 DNA: TGTGCCAGCAGGTCGGGGGGGCAGGCAGATACGCAGTATTTT; CDR3 protein: CASRSGGQADTQYF
clone size: -; D gene: TRBD2; J gene: TRBJ2-4; V gene: TRBV20-1; CDR3 DNA: TGCAGTGCTAGACGCGCCCTCCTAGCGGGGGGGCTGTGGAACATTCAGTACTTC; CDR3 protein: CSARRALLAGGLWNIQYF
clone size: few; D gene: -; J gene: TRBJ1-1; V gene: TRBV6-1; CDR3 DNA: TGTGCCAGCAGTGAAGCAACCTCAGGGGTACAAATTGCTGAAGCTTTCTTT; CDR3 protein: CASSEATSGVQIAEAFF
clone size: -; D gene: TRBD1; J gene: TRBJ1-2; V gene: TRBV19; CDR3 DNA: TGTGCCAGTAGTCCAGGGGGAGGAAACTATGGCTACACCTTC; CDR3 protein: CASSPGGGNYGYTF
clone size: -; D gene: -; J gene: TRBJ1-1; V gene: TRBV10-3; CDR3 DNA: TGTGCCATCAGTGATGCGCAGGGTAGGGGGAACACTGAAGCTTTCTTT; CDR3 protein: CAISDAQGRGNTEAFF
clone size: few; D gene: -; J gene: TRBJ1-5; V gene: TRBV12-5; CDR3 DNA: TGTGCTAGTGGTTTAAGTGTAGTGGGTCAGCCCCAGCATTTT; CDR3 protein: CASGLSVVGQPQHF
clone size: -; D gene: TRBD1; J gene: TRBJ1-1; V gene: TRBV5-6; CDR3 DNA: TGTGCCAGCAGCTTGGCCGGGGGACAGGGGGGCAACAGTGGAGCTTTCTTT; CDR3 protein: CASSLAGGQGGNSGAFF
clone size: -; D gene: TRBD1; J gene: TRBJ1-2; V gene: TRBV12-3/TRBV12-4; CDR3 DNA: TGTGCCAGCACCCACCAGACAGGGGGATCTGGCTACACCTTC; CDR3 protein: CASTHQTGGSGYTF
clone size: -; D gene: TRBD2; J gene: TRBJ2-3; V gene: TRBV10-1; CDR3 DNA: TGCGCCAGCAGTGAGTCTTCCAGCGGGGGGGCGGATACGCAGTATTTT; CDR3 protein: CASSESSSGGADTQYF
clone size: -; D gene: -; J gene: TRBJ2-3; V gene: TRBV12-3/TRBV12-4; CDR3 DNA: TGTGCCAGCAGTTTAGCGGGGGGGCCTAGCACAGATACGCAGTATTTT; CDR3 protein: CASSLAGGPSTDTQYF